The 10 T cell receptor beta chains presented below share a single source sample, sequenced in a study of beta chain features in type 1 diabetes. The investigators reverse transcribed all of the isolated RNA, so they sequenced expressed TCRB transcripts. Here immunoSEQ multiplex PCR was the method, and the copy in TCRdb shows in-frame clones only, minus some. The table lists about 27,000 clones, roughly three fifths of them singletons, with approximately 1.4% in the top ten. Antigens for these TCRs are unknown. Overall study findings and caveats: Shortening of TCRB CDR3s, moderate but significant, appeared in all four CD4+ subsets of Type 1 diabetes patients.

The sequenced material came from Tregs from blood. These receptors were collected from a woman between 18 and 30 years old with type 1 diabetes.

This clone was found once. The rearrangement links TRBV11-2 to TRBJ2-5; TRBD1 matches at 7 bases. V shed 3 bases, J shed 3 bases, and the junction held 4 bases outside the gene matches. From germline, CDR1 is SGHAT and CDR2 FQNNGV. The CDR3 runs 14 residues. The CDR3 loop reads CASSFNRGEETQYF. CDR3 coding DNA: TGTGCCAGCAGCTTTAACAGGGGAGAAGAGACCCAGTACTTC. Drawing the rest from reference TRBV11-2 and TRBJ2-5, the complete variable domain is EAGVAQSPRYKIIEKRQSVAFWCNPISGHATLYWYQQILGQGPKLLIQFQNNGVVDDSQLPKDRFSAERLKGVDSTLKIQPAKLEDSAVYLCASSFNRGEETQYFGPGTRLLVL.

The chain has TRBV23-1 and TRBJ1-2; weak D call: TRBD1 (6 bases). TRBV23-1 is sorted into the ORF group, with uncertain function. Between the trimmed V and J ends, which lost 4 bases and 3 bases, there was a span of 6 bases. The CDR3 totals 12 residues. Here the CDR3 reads CASSRQDYGYTF. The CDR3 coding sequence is TGCGCCAGCAGTCGACAGGACTATGGCTACACCTTC.

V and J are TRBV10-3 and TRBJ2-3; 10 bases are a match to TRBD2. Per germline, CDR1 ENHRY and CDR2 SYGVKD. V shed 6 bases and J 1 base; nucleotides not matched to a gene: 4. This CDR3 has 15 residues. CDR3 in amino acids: CAISRTSGRTDTQYF. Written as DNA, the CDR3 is TGTGCCATCAGCAGGACTAGCGGACGCACAGATACGCAGTATTTT.

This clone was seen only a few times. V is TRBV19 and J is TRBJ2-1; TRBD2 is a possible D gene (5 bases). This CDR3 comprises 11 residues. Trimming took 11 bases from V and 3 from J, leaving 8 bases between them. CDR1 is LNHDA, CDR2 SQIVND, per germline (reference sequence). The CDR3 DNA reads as TGTGCCGTACGGGACTACAATGAGCAGTTCTTC. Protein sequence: CAVRDYNEQFF.

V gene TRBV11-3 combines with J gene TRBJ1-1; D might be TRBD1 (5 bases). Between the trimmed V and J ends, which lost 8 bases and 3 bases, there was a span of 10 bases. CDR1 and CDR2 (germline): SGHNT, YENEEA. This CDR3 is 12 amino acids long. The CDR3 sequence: CASGRADTEAFF. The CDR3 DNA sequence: TGTGCCAGCGGCAGGGCGGACACTGAAGCTTTCTTT.

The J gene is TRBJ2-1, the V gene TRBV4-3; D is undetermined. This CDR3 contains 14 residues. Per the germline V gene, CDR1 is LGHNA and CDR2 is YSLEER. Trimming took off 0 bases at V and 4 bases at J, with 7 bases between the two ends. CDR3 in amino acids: CASSQDTGYNEQFF. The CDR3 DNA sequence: TGCGCCAGCAGCCAAGACACCGGGTACAATGAGCAGTTCTTC.

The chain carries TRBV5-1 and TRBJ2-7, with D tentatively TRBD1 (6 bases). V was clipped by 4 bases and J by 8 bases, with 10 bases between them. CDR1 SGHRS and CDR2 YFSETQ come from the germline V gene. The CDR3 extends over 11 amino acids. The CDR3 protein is CASSPDRKQYF. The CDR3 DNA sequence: TGCGCCAGCAGCCCCGACAGGAAGCAGTACTTC.

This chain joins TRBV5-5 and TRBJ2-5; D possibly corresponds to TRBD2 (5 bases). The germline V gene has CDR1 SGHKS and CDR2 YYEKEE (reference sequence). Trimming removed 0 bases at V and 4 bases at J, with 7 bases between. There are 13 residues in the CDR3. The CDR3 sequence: CASSLGAGETQYF. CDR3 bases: TGTGCCAGCAGCTTGGGCGCGGGAGAGACCCAGTACTTC.

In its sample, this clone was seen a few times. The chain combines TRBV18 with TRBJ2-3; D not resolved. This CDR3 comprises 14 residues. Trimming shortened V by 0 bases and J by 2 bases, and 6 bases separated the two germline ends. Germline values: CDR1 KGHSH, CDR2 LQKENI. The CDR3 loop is CASSPPGLTDTQYF. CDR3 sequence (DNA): TGTGCCAGCTCACCACCGGGCCTCACAGATACGCAGTATTTT. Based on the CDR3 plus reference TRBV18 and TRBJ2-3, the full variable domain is NAGVMQNPRHLVRRRGQEARLRCSPMKGHSHVYWYRQLPEEGLKFMVYLQKENIIDESGMPKERFSAEFPKEGPSILRIQQVVRGDSAAYFCASSPPGLTDTQYFGPGTRLTVL.

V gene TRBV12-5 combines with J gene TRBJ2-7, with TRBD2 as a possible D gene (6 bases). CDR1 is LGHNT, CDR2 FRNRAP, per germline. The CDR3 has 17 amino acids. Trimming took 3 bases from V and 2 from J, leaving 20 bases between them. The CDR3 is CASGFSATGSGTYEQYF. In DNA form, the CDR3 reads TGTGCTAGTGGTTTCTCCGCAACGGGTAGCGGTACCTACGAGCAGTACTTC.